Below are 21 T cell receptor beta chains sequenced from a single sample in a study of siplizumab effects on memory and regulatory T cells. Repertoires were generated with immunoSEQ multiplex PCR, while TCRdb's copy carries only in-frame clones and drops some. The sample records under 100,000 clones, about 95% being singletons. Sequencing used non-Treg CD4+ T cells sorted from blood. These receptors all stem from a human donor in good health.

This chain links TRBV27 with TRBJ1-3; 12 bases are shared with TRBD1. This CDR3 is built from 19 residues. Per the germline V gene, CDR1 is MNHEY and CDR2 is SMNVEV (reference sequence). V lost 5 bases to trimming and J lost 0 bases; unmatched junction nucleotides: 11. CDR3 bases: TGTGCCAGCAGTCCATCCGGGACAGGGGGCTTAAACTCTGGAAACACCATATATTTT. Its translation is CASSPSGTGGLNSGNTIYF.

The chain employs TRBV5-5 and TRBJ2-7; D is unclear. This CDR3 is 13 amino acids long. V shed 5 bases and J shed 2 bases, with 11 bases lying between them. The germline V gene encodes CDR1 SGHKS and CDR2 YYEKEE (reference sequence). CDR3 residues: CASSSGGAYEQYF. DNA for the CDR3: TGTGCCAGCAGTTCAGGTGGGGCCTACGAGCAGTACTTC.

The chain has TRBV11-2 and TRBJ1-3, with D tentatively TRBD1 (5 bases). Trimming took off 5 bases at V and 4 bases at J, with 15 bases between the two ends. Germline V lookup: CDR1 SGHAT, CDR2 FQNNGV. This CDR3 has 15 residues. CDR3 protein: CASSVGGSSGNTIYF. The CDR3 DNA follows: TGTGCCAGCAGCGTGGGGGGGAGTTCCGGAAACACCATATATTTT.

This clone was seen a few times. The chain carries TRBV9 and TRBJ1-4; D may be TRBD1 (6 bases). Per germline, CDR1 SGDLS and CDR2 YYNGEE. CDR3 length: 14 amino acids. V was pared by 2 bases and J by 6 bases, with 11 bases between. CDR3 in DNA: TGTGCCAGCAGCGTCCGGGACACGGATGAAAAACTGTTTTTT. This sequence encodes CASSVRDTDEKLFF.

The chain employs TRBV19 and TRBJ2-1; 9 positions agree with TRBD2. V shed 0 bases, J shed 6 bases, and the junction held 6 bases outside the gene matches. This CDR3 spans 16 amino acids. Germline CDR1 and CDR2: LNHDA and SQIVND (reference sequence). The chain's CDR3 is CASSIDPAGGSNEQFF. DNA for the CDR3: TGTGCCAGTAGTATAGATCCGGCGGGAGGGTCCAATGAGCAGTTCTTC.

This chain uses TRBV30 with TRBJ2-3; 10 bases match TRBD2. Germline trimming cut 5 bases from V and 1 base from J; bases unmatched to any gene: 3. Germline loops: CDR1 GTSNPN, CDR2 SVGIG (reference sequence). The CDR3 is 14 amino acids. The CDR3 protein is CAWAGLAGTDTQYF. DNA of the CDR3: TGTGCCTGGGCAGGACTAGCGGGCACAGATACGCAGTATTTT. Combining the CDR3 with reference TRBV30 and TRBJ2-3 gives the whole variable domain SQTIHQWPATLVQPVGSPLSLECTVEGTSNPNLYWYRQAAGRGLQLLFYSVGIGQISSEVPQNLSASRPQDRQFILSSKKLLLSDSGFYLCAWAGLAGTDTQYFGPGTRLTVL.

The chain recombines TRBV4-2 with TRBJ2-2, with 9 bases identical to TRBD2. V lost 0 bases to trimming and J lost 5 bases; unmatched junction nucleotides: 16. CDR1 and CDR2 from the germline V gene are LGHNA and YNFKEQ. This CDR3 has 20 amino acids. Written as DNA, the CDR3 is TGTGCCAGCAGCCAAGATCGAAGTTTAGGCGGGAGGGTAACAACCGGGGAGCTGTTTTTT. Residues: CASSQDRSLGGRVTTGELFF.

The chain combines TRBV19 with TRBJ2-6; TRBD1 matches 7 bases. Per germline, CDR1 LNHDA and CDR2 SQIVND (reference sequence). Unmatched junction bases numbered 0, after V lost 3 bases and J lost 1 base. There are 15 residues in the CDR3. The CDR3 region is CASSMGQSGANVLTF. The CDR3 nucleotides are TGTGCCAGTAGTATGGGACAGTCTGGGGCCAACGTCCTGACTTTC.

This clone has a single count. The chain couples TRBV30 to TRBJ1-1, with D unresolved. The CDR3 is 13 residues long. Germline lookup yields CDR1 GTSNPN and CDR2 SVGIG (reference sequence). Trimming removed 0 bases from V and 7 bases from J, with 12 bases in between. CDR3 DNA: TGTGCCTGGAGTGTAAGTTGGCGGGGTGAAGCTTTCTTT. Translated, it gives CAWSVSWRGEAFF.

This sequence joins TRBV28 and TRBJ1-3; 9 bases match TRBD1. The CDR3 has 18 amino acids. The germline CDR1 and CDR2 sequences are MDHEN and SYDVKM. V gave up 5 bases and J gave up 2 bases; unmatched junction bases: 13. The DNA of the CDR3 is TGTGCCAGCAGTACACTACTTTCCACAGGGGGCGCTGGAAACACCATATATTTT. This sequence encodes CASSTLLSTGGAGNTIYF.

The gene calls are TRBV2 and TRBJ2-1; 8 bases map to TRBD2. CDR1 is SNHLY and CDR2 is FYNNEI in the germline V gene. This CDR3 region has 14 residues. V gave up 4 bases and J gave up 4 bases; unmatched junction bases: 3. This CDR3 is CASSAVAGYNEQFF. The CDR3, as DNA: TGTGCCAGCAGTGCCGTAGCGGGATACAATGAGCAGTTCTTC.

The V call is TRBV7-6, the J call TRBJ2-1, with D unresolved. CDR1 is SGHVS and CDR2 is FNYEAQ in the germline V gene. CDR3 length equals 17 residues. Deletions cut 1 base from V and 9 bases from J, with 22 bases between. CDR3: CASSLGAGHPRTGEQFF. The DNA for the CDR3 is TGTGCCAGCAGCTTAGGGGCAGGCCACCCGAGAACGGGTGAGCAGTTCTTC.

This chain joins TRBV11-2 and TRBJ1-5; D may be TRBD1 (5 bases). The CDR3 length is 12 residues. Germline CDR1 is SGHAT and CDR2 is FQNNGV. The germline V and J ends were trimmed by 4 bases and 5 bases, with 6 bases remaining between them. CDR3 DNA: TGTGCCAGCAGCTCCAGGGATCAGCCCCAGCATTTT. Residues: CASSSRDQPQHF.

V gene TRBV5-6 combines with J gene TRBJ2-3; D remains ambiguous. The CDR3 spans 12 residues. Per germline, CDR1 SGHDT and CDR2 YYEEEE. Between the trimmed V and J ends, which lost 7 bases and 0 bases, there was a span of 6 bases. Here the CDR3 reads CASGQSTDTQYF. CDR3 nucleotide sequence: TGTGCCAGCGGGCAGAGCACAGATACGCAGTATTTT. Looking up the rest from reference TRBV5-6 and TRBJ2-3 gives the full variable domain: DAGVTQSPTHLIKTRGQQVTLRCSPKSGHDTVSWYQQALGQGPQFIFQYYEEEERQRGNFPDRFSGHQFPNYSSELNVNALLLGDSALYLCASGQSTDTQYFGPGTRLTVL.

The chain joins TRBV29-1 to TRBJ2-6; 11 nucleotides line up with TRBD1. Germline V lookup: CDR1 SQVTM, CDR2 ANQGSEA. The CDR3 extends over 17 amino acids. Unmatched junction bases numbered 5, after V lost 4 bases and J lost 0 bases. The CDR3 coding sequence is TGCAGCGTTGCGGGACAGGGGGGGCCCTCTGGGGCCAACGTCCTGACTTTC. Protein sequence: CSVAGQGGPSGANVLTF.

V gene TRBV11-2 combines with J gene TRBJ2-3; D gene ambiguous. This CDR3 has 12 residues. V was clipped by 1 base and J by 8 bases, with 7 bases between them. CDR1 SGHAT and CDR2 FQNNGV come from the germline V gene. The CDR3 nucleotides read TGTGCCAGCAGCTTAGTGAAGGGTACGCAGTATTTT. It translates to CASSLVKGTQYF.

This rearrangement joins TRBV12-5 to TRBJ1-5; D may be TRBD1 (6 bases). Trimming removed 7 bases from V and 3 bases from J, with 13 bases in between. The germline gives CDR1 LGHNT, CDR2 FRNRAP. The CDR3 covers 14 residues. Written as DNA, the CDR3 is TGTGCTAGTGCAGAGGGGGGGGACAATCAGCCCCAGCATTTT. Amino acid sequence: CASAEGGDNQPQHF. Together with reference TRBV12-5 and TRBJ1-5, the CDR3 gives the full variable domain: DARVTQTPRHKVTEMGQEVTMRCQPILGHNTVFWYRQTMMQGLELLAYFRNRAPLDDSGMPKDRFSAEMPDATLATLKIQPSEPRDSAVYFCASAEGGDNQPQHFGDGTRLSIL.

The chain combines TRBV11-2 with TRBJ2-7; a weak D match, TRBD2 (6 bases). The CDR3 has 17 amino acids. Germline CDR1 is SGHAT and CDR2 is FQNNGV. V lost 1 base and J lost 3, with 19 bases in between. The CDR3 nucleotides are TGTGCCAGCAGCTTAGCCCCCCGGGGGACCCTCCACTACGAGCAGTACTTC. The encoded protein is CASSLAPRGTLHYEQYF.

The chain joins TRBV9 to TRBJ2-1; 11 bases align to TRBD2. V was clipped by 5 bases and J by 4 bases; unmatched bases: 5. Germline V gene lookup returns CDR1 SGDLS and CDR2 YYNGEE. The CDR3 extends over 15 amino acids. CDR3 in amino acids: CASSSIAGGYNEQFF. In nucleotides, the CDR3 is TGTGCCAGCAGTTCTATAGCGGGAGGGTACAATGAGCAGTTCTTC.

This chain links TRBV28 with TRBJ1-4; no firm D call. Germline CDR1 and CDR2: MDHEN and SYDVKM. The length of the CDR3 is 14 residues. The V end lost 6 bases, the J end lost 10 bases, and 18 bases lay between the germline ends. DNA of the CDR3: TGTGCCAGCAGCCTTGGGAGGGCGGCTCTAAAACTGTTTTTT. This translates into CASSLGRAALKLFF.

V is TRBV28 and J is TRBJ2-2; the match to TRBD2 covers 13 bases. The CDR3 is 18 amino acids. Germline trimming cut 2 bases from V and 6 bases from J; bases unmatched to any gene: 9. Per the germline V gene, CDR1 is MDHEN and CDR2 is SYDVKM. The CDR3: CASSLHHGLAGAPGELFF. The DNA for the CDR3 is TGTGCCAGCAGTTTACACCACGGACTAGCGGGAGCCCCCGGGGAGCTGTTTTTT.